Listed here are 25 T cell receptor beta chains from one sample, sequenced in a study of shared clonotypes between healthy human individuals. Naive CD8 isolation took CD45RO-negative cells positively selected for CCR7 and excluded terminally differentiated effector memory CD45RA+ cells. Generated by immunoSEQ multiplex PCR, the TCRdb table keeps only in-frame clones and is missing some. Of 1.5 million to 2.5 million clones listed, roughly 95% are singletons. The specimen sequenced was naive CD8+ T cells sorted from blood. These TCRs come from a man between 18 and 35 years old in good health.

The chain uses TRBV10-2 and TRBJ2-1; 7 bases are a match to TRBD2. V shed 3 bases, J shed 0 bases, and the junction held 5 bases outside the gene matches. This CDR3 has 16 amino acids. Germline CDR1 WSHSY, CDR2 SAAADI. The CDR3 nucleotides are TGCGCCAGCAGTGATTTCGGCGGGAGCTCCTACAATGAGCAGTTCTTC. Translating gives CASSDFGGSSYNEQFF.

The chain uses TRBV10-3 and TRBJ2-7; 9 nucleotides line up with TRBD2. CDR3 length equals 16 residues. Trimming removed 3 bases from V and 2 bases from J; junction bases left unmatched: 8. CDR1 is ENHRY, CDR2 SYGVKD, per germline. The CDR3 region has the DNA TGTGCCATCAGTGAAACGACTAGCGGTCCCGCCTACGAGCAGTACTTC. Translation gives CAISETTSGPAYEQYF.

The J gene is TRBJ1-4, the V gene TRBV28; D perhaps matches TRBD1 (6 bases). The germline V gene encodes CDR1 MDHEN and CDR2 SYDVKM. The CDR3 runs 15 residues. Trimming stripped 5 bases from V and 4 bases from J, with 14 bases between. The CDR3 spells CASSQRQEYNEKLFF. DNA for the CDR3: TGTGCCAGCAGTCAAAGACAGGAGTATAATGAAAAACTGTTTTTT.

V usage is TRBV9 and J usage is TRBJ2-3; 7 bases fit TRBD2. V was pared by 4 bases and J by 1 base, with 9 bases of the junction left unmatched. CDR3 size: 16 residues. The germline gives CDR1 SGDLS, CDR2 YYNGEE. CDR3 in amino acids: CASSPKIAGRTDTQYF. CDR3 bases: TGTGCCAGCAGCCCGAAGATAGCGGGTCGCACAGATACGCAGTATTTT.

The chain is built from TRBV6-1 and TRBJ2-7; unclear D gene. CDR3 size: 12 residues. Germline CDR1 MNHNS, CDR2 SASEGT. Deletions cut 8 bases from V and 2 bases from J, with 10 bases between. CDR3 sequence reads: CASRLPPYEQYF. The CDR3 DNA reads as TGTGCCAGCCGTCTTCCCCCCTACGAGCAGTACTTC.

This sequence joins TRBV4-3 and TRBJ2-7; the D gene is possibly TRBD2 (6 bases). The germline gives CDR1 LGHNA, CDR2 YSLEER. V lost 4 bases and J 5 bases, leaving 18 bases between the germline ends. The CDR3 length is 15 residues. DNA for the CDR3: TGCGCCAGCAGCCGGATTACTAGCAGTACCGACGAGCAGTACTTC. The encoded protein is CASSRITSSTDEQYF.

This rearrangement joins TRBV7-6 to TRBJ1-5; no reliable D call. CDR3 length equals 17 residues. Deletions cut 2 bases from V and 1 base from J, with 15 bases between. Germline CDR1 SGHVS, CDR2 FNYEAQ. CDR3 sequence: CASSLLVSVDSNQPQHF. The CDR3 nucleotides are TGTGCCAGCAGCTTATTGGTGTCGGTAGACAGCAATCAGCCCCAGCATTTT. The whole variable domain, remainder taken from reference TRBV7-6 and TRBJ1-5, is GAGVSQSPRYKVTKRGQDVALRCDPISGHVSLYWYRQALGQGPEFLTYFNYEAQQDKSGLPNDRFSAERPEGSISTLTIQRTEQRDSAMYRCASSLLVSVDSNQPQHFGDGTRLSIL.

The V gene is TRBV28, the J gene TRBJ1-5; D is perhaps TRBD1 (5 bases). V lost 1 base to trimming and J lost 7 bases, with 11 bases between them. The CDR3 has 14 residues. Looked up from germline, CDR1 is MDHEN and CDR2 is SYDVKM. The CDR3 bases are TGTGCCAGCAGTTTATCGGGGGGTCGACAGCCCCAGCATTTT. This sequence encodes CASSLSGGRQPQHF.

The J gene is TRBJ2-1, the V gene TRBV6-1; the D is unclear. CDR3 length: 13 residues. Trimming shortened V by 10 bases and J by 5 bases, and 15 bases separated the two germline ends. The V gene's germline CDR1 is MNHNS and CDR2 SASEGT. For the CDR3, the DNA is TGTGCCACCTTGCACCCGGCACACAATGAGCAGTTCTTC. The encoded protein is CATLHPAHNEQFF.

The chain links TRBV28 to TRBJ2-1; D is ambiguous. With 2 bases removed from V and 8 bases from J, the gap between germline ends came to 7 bases. The length of the CDR3 is 12 residues. Germline-derived CDR1 and CDR2 are MDHEN and SYDVKM. CDR3 loop: CASSLGSHEQFF. DNA of the CDR3: TGTGCCAGCAGTTTAGGTAGTCATGAGCAGTTCTTC.

The rearrangement uses TRBV11-1 and TRBJ1-2; a weak D match, TRBD1 (6 bases). V was cut by 6 bases and J by 2 bases, with 10 bases left in between. The CDR3 runs 13 residues. Germline V lookup: CDR1 SGHAT, CDR2 FQDESV (reference sequence). CDR3 DNA sequence: TGTGCCAGCAGTCCCGGACAGAACTATGGCTACACCTTC. This sequence encodes CASSPGQNYGYTF.

The rearrangement uses TRBV5-8 and TRBJ2-7; 10 nucleotides agree with TRBD1. This CDR3 has 16 residues. V was pared by 4 bases and J by 0 bases, with 7 bases of the junction left unmatched. CDR1 is SGHTS, CDR2 YDEGEE, per germline. CDR3 protein: CASSAVRDRGSYEQYF. Written as DNA, the CDR3 is TGTGCCAGCAGCGCCGTCCGGGACAGGGGCTCCTACGAGCAGTACTTC.

The rearrangement joins TRBV5-8 to TRBJ2-3; the D call may be TRBD1 or TRBD2 (6 bases each). The V end was cut by 2 bases, the J end by 0 bases, with 16 bases between. The germline V gene encodes CDR1 SGHTS and CDR2 YDEGEE. This CDR3 has 17 residues. CDR3 sequence: CASSFESGATSTDTQYF. The CDR3 DNA sequence: TGTGCCAGCAGCTTCGAATCGGGGGCCACTAGCACAGATACGCAGTATTTT.

The gene calls are TRBV30 and TRBJ1-1; D call uncertain. Looked up from germline, CDR1 is GTSNPN and CDR2 is SVGIG (reference sequence). CDR3 length equals 12 residues. Deletions cut 4 bases from V and 4 bases from J, with 10 bases between. For the CDR3, the DNA is TGTGCCTGGACCCCGTCGGGCACTGAAGCTTTCTTT. This sequence encodes CAWTPSGTEAFF.

The rearrangement joins TRBV6-5 to TRBJ1-2, with D uncertain. With 4 bases removed from V and 4 bases from J, the gap between germline ends came to 10 bases. The CDR3 has 13 amino acids. Per germline, CDR1 MNHEY and CDR2 SVGAGI. The CDR3 reads CASSFDGVYGYTF. CDR3 nucleotide sequence: TGTGCCAGCAGTTTCGACGGGGTCTATGGCTACACCTTC.

V gene TRBV28 combines with J gene TRBJ1-2; possibly TRBD1 for D (5 bases). The germline V gene encodes CDR1 MDHEN and CDR2 SYDVKM. V gave up 7 bases and J gave up 3 bases, with 18 bases separating them. CDR3 length: 15 residues. The CDR3 DNA sequence: TGTGCCAGCAATCTCGTCAGGGACGGTGACTATGGCTACACCTTC. It is translated as CASNLVRDGDYGYTF.

The J gene is TRBJ1-2, the V gene TRBV29-1; D is uncertain. Germline V CDR1 and CDR2: SQVTM, ANQGSEA. This CDR3 has 14 residues. V was shortened by 7 bases and J by 3 bases, with 18 bases between the two germline ends. This CDR3 reads CSAGTGAGDYGYTF. CDR3 in DNA: TGCAGCGCCGGTACCGGAGCCGGCGACTATGGCTACACCTTC.

The chain links TRBV10-1 to TRBJ1-3; 7 bases are shared with TRBD1. Germline loops: CDR1 WNHNN, CDR2 SYGVQD (reference sequence). The trim removed 6 bases at V and 4 bases at J, leaving 9 bases unmatched. This CDR3 has 15 residues. Here the CDR3 reads CASSERQGDGNTIYF. The CDR3 coding sequence is TGCGCCAGCAGCGAAAGACAGGGAGACGGAAACACCATATATTTT.

The chain has TRBV5-6 and TRBJ2-5, with TRBD1 matching 10 bases. After removal of 3 bases from V and 4 bases from J, the junction contained 9 bases not matched to a gene. The germline V gene has CDR1 SGHDT and CDR2 YYEEEE. This CDR3 contains 16 residues. The CDR3 loop is CASSWGQGTMGETQYF. In DNA, the CDR3 is TGTGCCAGCAGCTGGGGACAGGGGACGATGGGAGAGACCCAGTACTTC.

The J gene is TRBJ1-5, the V gene TRBV19; D might be TRBD1 (5 bases). The CDR3 is 13 amino acids. The V end lost 10 bases, the J end lost 4 bases, and 14 bases lay between the germline ends. CDR1 and CDR2 (germline): LNHDA, SQIVND (reference sequence). The CDR3 loop reads CATDGGENQPQHF. The CDR3 bases are TGTGCCACAGATGGGGGTGAAAATCAGCCCCAGCATTTT.

The chain employs TRBV4-1 and TRBJ2-1; D ambiguous. CDR1 and CDR2 (germline): MGHRA, YSYEKL. The CDR3 sequence is 15 residues long. Trimming removed 1 base at V and 7 bases at J, with 14 bases between. DNA of the CDR3: TGCGCCAGCAGCCAAGCGGACGGATGGCTTAATGAGCAGTTCTTC. It specifies CASSQADGWLNEQFF.

The V gene is TRBV10-2, the J gene TRBJ2-4; D gene ambiguous. V was clipped by 3 bases and J by 3 bases, with 21 bases between them. Germline-derived CDR1 and CDR2 are WSHSY and SAAADI. The CDR3 contains 18 residues. The CDR3 DNA sequence: TGCGCCAGCAGTGAATTCGTGGTGCGATGGAATGACAAAAACATTCAGTACTTC. Translated, it gives CASSEFVVRWNDKNIQYF.

The V call is TRBV19, the J call TRBJ1-2, with 9 bases fitting TRBD1. After removal of 2 bases from V and 13 bases from J, the junction contained 11 bases not matched to a gene. CDR3 length: 14 amino acids. Germline CDR1 is LNHDA and CDR2 is SQIVND (reference sequence). The CDR3 loop reads CASSILSGQGTSTF. The CDR3 region has the DNA TGTGCCAGTAGTATACTCTCTGGACAGGGGACTTCCACCTTC.

The rearrangement joins TRBV15 to TRBJ2-7; TRBD2 aligns across 9 bases. The V gene's germline CDR1 is LNHNV and CDR2 YYDKDF (reference sequence). V was pared by 2 bases and J by 2 bases, with 7 bases of the junction left unmatched. This CDR3 region has 16 residues. Written as DNA, the CDR3 is TGTGCCACCAGCAGAAGTCTGACTAGCGGTACCTACGAGCAGTACTTC. Translated, it gives CATSRSLTSGTYEQYF.

In regard to this clone: This same CDR3 is encoded by further DNA sequences in the sample. The rearrangement links TRBV9 to TRBJ2-7; 8 bases agree with TRBD2. Germline V gene sequence: CDR1 SGDLS, CDR2 YYNGEE. This CDR3 region has 12 residues. V shed 7 bases, J shed 4 bases, and the junction held 4 bases outside the gene matches. The CDR3 sequence is CASSGGGYEQYF. As DNA, the CDR3 is TGTGCCAGCTCCGGGGGGGGGTACGAGCAGTACTTC.